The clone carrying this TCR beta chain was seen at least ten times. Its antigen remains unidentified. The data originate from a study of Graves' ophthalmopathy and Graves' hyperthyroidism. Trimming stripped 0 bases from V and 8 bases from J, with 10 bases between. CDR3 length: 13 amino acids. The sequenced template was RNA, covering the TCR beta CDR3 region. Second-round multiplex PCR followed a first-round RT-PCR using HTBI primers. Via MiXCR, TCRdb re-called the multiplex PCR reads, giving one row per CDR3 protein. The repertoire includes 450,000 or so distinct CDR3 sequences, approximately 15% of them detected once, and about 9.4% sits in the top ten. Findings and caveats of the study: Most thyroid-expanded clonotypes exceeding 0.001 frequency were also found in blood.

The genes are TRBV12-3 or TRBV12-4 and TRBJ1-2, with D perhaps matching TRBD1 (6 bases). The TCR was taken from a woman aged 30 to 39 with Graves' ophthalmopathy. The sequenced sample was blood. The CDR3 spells CASSLAGGQGYTF. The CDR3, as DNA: TGTGCCAGCAGTTTAGCAGGGGGACAAGGCTACACCTTC.